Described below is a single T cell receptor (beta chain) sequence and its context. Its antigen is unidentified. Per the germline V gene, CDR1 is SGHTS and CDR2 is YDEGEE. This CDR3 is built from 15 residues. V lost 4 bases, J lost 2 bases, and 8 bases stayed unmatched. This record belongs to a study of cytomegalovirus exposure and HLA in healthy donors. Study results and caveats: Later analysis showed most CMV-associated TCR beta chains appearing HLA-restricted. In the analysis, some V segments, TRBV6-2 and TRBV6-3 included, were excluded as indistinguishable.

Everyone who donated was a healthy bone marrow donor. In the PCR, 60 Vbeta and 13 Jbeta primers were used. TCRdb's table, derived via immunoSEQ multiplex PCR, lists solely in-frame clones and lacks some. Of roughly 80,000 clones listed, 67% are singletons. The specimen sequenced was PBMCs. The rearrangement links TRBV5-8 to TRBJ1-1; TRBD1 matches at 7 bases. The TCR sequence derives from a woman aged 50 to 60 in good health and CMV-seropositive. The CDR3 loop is CASSATGTANTEAFF. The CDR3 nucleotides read TGTGCCAGCAGCGCCACCGGGACAGCTAACACTGAAGCTTTCTTT.